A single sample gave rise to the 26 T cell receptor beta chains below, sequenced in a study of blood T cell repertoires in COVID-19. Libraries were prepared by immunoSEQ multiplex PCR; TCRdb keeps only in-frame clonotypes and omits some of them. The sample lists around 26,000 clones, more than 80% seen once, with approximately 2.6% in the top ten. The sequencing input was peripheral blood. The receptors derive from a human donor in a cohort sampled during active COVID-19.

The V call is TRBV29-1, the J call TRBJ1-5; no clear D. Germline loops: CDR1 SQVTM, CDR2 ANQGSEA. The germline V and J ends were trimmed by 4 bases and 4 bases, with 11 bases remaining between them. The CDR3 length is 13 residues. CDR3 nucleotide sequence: TGCAGCGTTGGTTCCGGGAGGAATCAGCCCCAGCATTTT. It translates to CSVGSGRNQPQHF.

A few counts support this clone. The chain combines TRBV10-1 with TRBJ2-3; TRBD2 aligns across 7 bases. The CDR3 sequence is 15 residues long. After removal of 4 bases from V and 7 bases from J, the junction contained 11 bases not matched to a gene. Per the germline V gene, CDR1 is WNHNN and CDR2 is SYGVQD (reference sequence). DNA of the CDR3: TGCGCCAGCAGTGGAAGACGGGGGGACGGCTATACGCAGTATTTT. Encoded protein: CASSGRRGDGYTQYF.

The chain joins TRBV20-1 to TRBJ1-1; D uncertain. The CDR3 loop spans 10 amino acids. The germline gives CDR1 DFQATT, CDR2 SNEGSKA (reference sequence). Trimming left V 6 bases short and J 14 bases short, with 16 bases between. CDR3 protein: CSARGEIGFF. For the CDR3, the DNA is TGCAGTGCCCGTGGGGAGATAGGGTTCTTT.

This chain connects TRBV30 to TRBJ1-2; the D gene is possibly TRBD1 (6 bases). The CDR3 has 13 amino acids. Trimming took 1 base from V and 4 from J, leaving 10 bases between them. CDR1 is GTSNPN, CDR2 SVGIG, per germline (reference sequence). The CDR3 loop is CAWSGRTVYGYTF. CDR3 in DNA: TGTGCCTGGAGTGGACGGACAGTCTATGGCTACACCTTC.

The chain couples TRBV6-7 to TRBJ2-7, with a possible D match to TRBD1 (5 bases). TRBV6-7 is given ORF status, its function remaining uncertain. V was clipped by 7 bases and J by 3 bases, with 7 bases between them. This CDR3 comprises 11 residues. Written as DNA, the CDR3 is TGTGCCAGCAAGCAGGGCTACGAGCAGTACTTC. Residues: CASKQGYEQYF.

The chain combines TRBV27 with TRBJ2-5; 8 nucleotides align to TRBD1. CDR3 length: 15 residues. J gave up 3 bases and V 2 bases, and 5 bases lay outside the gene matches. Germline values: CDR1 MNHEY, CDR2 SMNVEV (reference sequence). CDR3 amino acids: CASSLLRGQEETQYF. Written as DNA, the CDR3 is TGTGCCAGCAGTTTACTCAGGGGGCAAGAAGAGACCCAGTACTTC.

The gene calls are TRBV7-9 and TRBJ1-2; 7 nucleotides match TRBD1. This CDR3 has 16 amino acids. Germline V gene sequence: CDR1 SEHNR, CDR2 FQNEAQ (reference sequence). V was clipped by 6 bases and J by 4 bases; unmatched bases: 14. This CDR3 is CASRLLTGQQIYGYTF. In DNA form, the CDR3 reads TGTGCCAGCAGATTACTAACGGGACAGCAAATCTATGGCTACACCTTC.

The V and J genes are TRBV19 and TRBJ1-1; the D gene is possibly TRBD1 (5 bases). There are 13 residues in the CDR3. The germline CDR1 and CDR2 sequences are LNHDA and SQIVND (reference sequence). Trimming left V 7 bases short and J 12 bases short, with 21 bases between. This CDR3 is CASTENDRAMSFF. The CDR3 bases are TGTGCCAGTACCGAAAACGACAGAGCGATGTCTTTCTTT.

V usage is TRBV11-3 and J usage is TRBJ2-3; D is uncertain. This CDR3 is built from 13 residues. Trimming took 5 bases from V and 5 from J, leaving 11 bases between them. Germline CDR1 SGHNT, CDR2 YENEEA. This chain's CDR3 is CASSPLPGDTQYF. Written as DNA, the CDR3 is TGTGCCAGCAGCCCTCTCCCGGGAGATACGCAGTATTTT.

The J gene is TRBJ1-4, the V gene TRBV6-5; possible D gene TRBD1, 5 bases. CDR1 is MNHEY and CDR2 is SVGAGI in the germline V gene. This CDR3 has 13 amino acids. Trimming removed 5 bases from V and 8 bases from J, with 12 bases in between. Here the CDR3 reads CASSTYSGEKLFF. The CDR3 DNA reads TGTGCCAGCAGTACATACTCAGGGGAAAAACTGTTTTTT.

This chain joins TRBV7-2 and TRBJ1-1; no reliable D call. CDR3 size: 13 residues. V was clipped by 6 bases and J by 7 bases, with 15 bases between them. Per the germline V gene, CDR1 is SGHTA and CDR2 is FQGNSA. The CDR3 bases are TGTGCCAGCAGTACTAACCGGGGTGGTGAAGCTTTCTTT. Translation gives CASSTNRGGEAFF.

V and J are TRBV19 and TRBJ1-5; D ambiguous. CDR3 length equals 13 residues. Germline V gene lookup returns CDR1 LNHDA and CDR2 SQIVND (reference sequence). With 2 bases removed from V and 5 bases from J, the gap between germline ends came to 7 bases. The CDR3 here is CASSISRDQPQHF. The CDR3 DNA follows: TGTGCCAGTAGTATATCTAGAGATCAGCCCCAGCATTTT.

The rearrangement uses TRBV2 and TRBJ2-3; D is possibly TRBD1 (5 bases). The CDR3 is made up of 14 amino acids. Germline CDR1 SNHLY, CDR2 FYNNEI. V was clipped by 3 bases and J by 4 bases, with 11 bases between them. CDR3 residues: CASSDEAGPDTQYF. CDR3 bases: TGTGCCAGCAGTGATGAGGCAGGGCCAGATACGCAGTATTTT.

In nucleotides, the CDR3 is TGTGCCAGCTCACCAGCAAGAGATTCACCCCTCCACTTT. Translation: CASSPARDSPLHF. V gene TRBV18 combines with J gene TRBJ1-6; D is uncertain. Trimming left V 2 bases short and J 8 bases short, with 7 bases between. CDR3 length: 13 residues. The germline CDR1 and CDR2 sequences are KGHSH and LQKENI.

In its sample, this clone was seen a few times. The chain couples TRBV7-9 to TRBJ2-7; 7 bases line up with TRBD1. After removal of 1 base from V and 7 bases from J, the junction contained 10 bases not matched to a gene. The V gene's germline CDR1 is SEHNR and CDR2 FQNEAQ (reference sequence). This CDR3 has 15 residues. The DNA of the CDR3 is TGTGCCAGCAGCTTAGTAGGCCGACAGGGTGAGGAGCAGTACTTC. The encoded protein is CASSLVGRQGEEQYF.

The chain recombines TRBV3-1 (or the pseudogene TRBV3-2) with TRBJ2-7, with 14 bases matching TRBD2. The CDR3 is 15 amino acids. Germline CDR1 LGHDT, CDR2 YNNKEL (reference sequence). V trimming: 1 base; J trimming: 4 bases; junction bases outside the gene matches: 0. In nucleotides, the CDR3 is TGTGCCAGCAGCCAAGGGACTAGCGGGGGGTACGAGCAGTACTTC. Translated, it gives CASSQGTSGGYEQYF.

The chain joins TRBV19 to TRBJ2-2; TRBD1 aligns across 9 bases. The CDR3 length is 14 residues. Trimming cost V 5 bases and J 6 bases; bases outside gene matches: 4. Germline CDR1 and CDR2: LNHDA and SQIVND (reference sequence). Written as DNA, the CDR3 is TGTGCCAGTAGTGGACAGGGGCTGGCCGGGGAGCTGTTTTTT. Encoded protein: CASSGQGLAGELFF.

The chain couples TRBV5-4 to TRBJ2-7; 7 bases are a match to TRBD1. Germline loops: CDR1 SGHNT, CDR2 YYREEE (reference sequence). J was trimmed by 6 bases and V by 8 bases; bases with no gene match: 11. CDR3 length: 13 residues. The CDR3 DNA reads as TGTGCCAGTAACAGGGGTTCGCGGTCCGAGCAGTACTTC. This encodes CASNRGSRSEQYF.

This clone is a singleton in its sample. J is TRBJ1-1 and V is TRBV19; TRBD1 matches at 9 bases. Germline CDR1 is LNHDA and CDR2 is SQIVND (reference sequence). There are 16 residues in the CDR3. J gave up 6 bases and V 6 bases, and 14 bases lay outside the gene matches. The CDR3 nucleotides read TGTGCCAGTAGGGGGAACCCGGGACAGGGATTGCCTGAAGCTTTCTTT. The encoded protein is CASRGNPGQGLPEAFF. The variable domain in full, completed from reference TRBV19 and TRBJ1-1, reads DGGITQSPKYLFRKEGQNVTLSCEQNLNHDAMYWYRQDPGQGLRLIYYSQIVNDFQKGDIAEGYSVSREKKESFPLTVTSAQKNPTAFYLCASRGNPGQGLPEAFFGQGTRLTVV.

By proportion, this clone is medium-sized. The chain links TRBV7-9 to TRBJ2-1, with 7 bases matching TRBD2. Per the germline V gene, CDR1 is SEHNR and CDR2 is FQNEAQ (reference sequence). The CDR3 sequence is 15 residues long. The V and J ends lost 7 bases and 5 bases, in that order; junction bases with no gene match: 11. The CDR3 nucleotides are TGTGCCAGCATTCCTCTCGGGACTACAAACAATGAGCAGTTCTTC. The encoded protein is CASIPLGTTNNEQFF.

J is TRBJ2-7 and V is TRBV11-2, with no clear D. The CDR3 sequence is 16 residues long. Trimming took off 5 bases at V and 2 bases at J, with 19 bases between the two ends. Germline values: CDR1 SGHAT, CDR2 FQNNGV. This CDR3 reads CASSTIRHRRTYEQYF. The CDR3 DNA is TGTGCCAGCAGCACCATTCGACATCGCCGGACCTACGAGCAGTACTTC.

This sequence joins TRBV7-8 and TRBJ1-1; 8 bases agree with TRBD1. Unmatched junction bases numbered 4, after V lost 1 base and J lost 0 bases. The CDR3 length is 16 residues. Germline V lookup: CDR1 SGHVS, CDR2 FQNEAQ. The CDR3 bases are TGTGCCAGCAGCTTAGTCAGGGGGCGATTGAACACTGAAGCTTTCTTT. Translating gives CASSLVRGRLNTEAFF.

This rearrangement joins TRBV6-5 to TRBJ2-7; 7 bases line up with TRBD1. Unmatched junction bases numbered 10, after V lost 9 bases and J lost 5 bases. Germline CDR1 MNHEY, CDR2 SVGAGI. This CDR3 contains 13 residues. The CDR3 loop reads CARTIVDRDEQYF. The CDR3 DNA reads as TGTGCCAGAACAATCGTCGACAGGGACGAGCAGTACTTC.

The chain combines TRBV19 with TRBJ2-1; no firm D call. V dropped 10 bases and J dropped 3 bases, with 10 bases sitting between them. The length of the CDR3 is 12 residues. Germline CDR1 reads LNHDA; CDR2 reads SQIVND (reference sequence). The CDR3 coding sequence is TGTGCCACCGGAGCCTACTACAATGAGCAGTTCTTC. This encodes CATGAYYNEQFF.

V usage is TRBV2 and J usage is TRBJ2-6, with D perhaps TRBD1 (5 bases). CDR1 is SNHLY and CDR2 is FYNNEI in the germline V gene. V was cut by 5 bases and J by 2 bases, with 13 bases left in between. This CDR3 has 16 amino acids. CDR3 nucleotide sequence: TGTGCCAGCAGTTTCCAGGGAACCCCTGGGGCCAACGTCCTGACTTTC. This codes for CASSFQGTPGANVLTF.

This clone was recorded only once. Here the CDR3 reads CASSQAGIIYEQYF. For the CDR3, the DNA is TGCGCCAGCAGCCAAGCGGGGATTATCTACGAGCAGTACTTC. This chain links TRBV4-1 with TRBJ2-7; D may be TRBD2 (5 bases). The V gene lost 1 base and the J gene lost 3 bases, with 10 bases spanning the gap. This CDR3 comprises 14 residues. Germline V gene lookup returns CDR1 MGHRA and CDR2 YSYEKL.